The rows below give T cell receptor beta chains drawn from one sample of a study of CD8 T cells in ankylosing spondylitis. From the 5' RACE reads, TCRdb called clonotypes with MiXCR, one entry per CDR3 protein. Of hundreds of thousands of distinct CDR3 sequences listed, roughly 20% were seen once; the top ten hold roughly 8.3%. The sample was blood, either unsorted or a sorted T cell fraction (not recorded which). These receptors all stem from a male donor with ankylosing spondylitis or in good health (not recorded which). Both conserved end residues are part of each CDR3. Fields, in order: D gene, clone size, J gene, V gene, CDR3 DNA, CDR3 protein. D genes are given only for firm matches. Size is stated for part of the rows, as once, few or many counts, or as a class when the clone is expanded.

>TRBD2|NA|TRBJ2-2|TRBV7-2
TGTGCCAGCAGCCCGACTAGCGGGGGGAGGAACACCGGGGAGCTGTTTTTT
CASSPTSGGRNTGELFF
>TRBD1|NA|TRBJ2-6|TRBV29-1
TGCAGCGGACAGACAGGGGAAACATCTGGGGCCAACGTCCTGACTTTC
CSGQTGETSGANVLTF
>NA|NA|TRBJ1-1|TRBV5-1
TGCGCCAGCAGCTTAATCAGGGGAGACACTGAAGCTTTCTTT
CASSLIRGDTEAFF
>NA|many|TRBJ2-4|TRBV20-1
TGCAGTGCTACCACTGACACAGGGTTTAGAAACATTCAGTACTTC
CSATTDTGFRNIQYF
>NA|few|TRBJ2-1|TRBV30
TGTGCCTGGAAACGGGGCAGCTCCTACAATGAGCAGTTCTTC
CAWKRGSSYNEQFF
>TRBD1|many|TRBJ1-4|TRBV12-3/TRBV12-4
TGTGCCAGCAGTCCAACAGGGGAACAGAGAAAACTGTTTTTT
CASSPTGEQRKLFF
>TRBD2|NA|TRBJ2-1|TRBV20-1
TGCAGTGCTAGCGGACTAGCGGGAGCCCGCTCCTACAATGAGCAGTTCTTC
CSASGLAGARSYNEQFF
>NA|NA|TRBJ2-1|TRBV27
TGTGCCAGCCGGTGGCGCGAAAATGAGCAGTTCTTC
CASRWRENEQFF
>NA|many|TRBJ2-1|TRBV29-1
TGCAGCGCAAACCCCAGCAACAATGAGCAGTTCTTC
CSANPSNNEQFF
>NA|many|TRBJ2-1|TRBV5-1
TGCGCCAGCAGCTTGGCCGCGGCCAACAATGAGCAGTTCTTC
CASSLAAANNEQFF
>NA|once|TRBJ2-2|TRBV30
TGTGCCTGGAGTGTAGTCAGGGGAAAAGCCGGGGAGCTGTTTTTT
CAWSVVRGKAGELFF
>TRBD1|NA|TRBJ1-2|TRBV29-1
TGCAGCGTTGATCGCCGGGACAGGGGGCATGGGGACTATGGCTACACCTTC
CSVDRRDRGHGDYGYTF